This paragraph covers one T cell receptor beta chain sequence. Its antigen remains unknown. Unique molecular identifiers were in the cDNA, with template-switch universal primer binding. One entry per CDR3 protein results from TCRdb running MiXCR on the 5' RACE reads. The repertoire holds 650,000 to 800,000 distinct CDR3 sequences, with over 8.5% as singletons. The entry originates in a study of identical twins. The V gene's germline CDR1 is SGHTA and CDR2 FQGTGA. After removal of 6 bases from V and 5 bases from J, the junction contained 10 bases not matched to a gene. The CDR3 sequence is 16 residues long. Healthy Caucasian donors formed the entire cohort. Study conclusions and caveats: Instead of following the same donors, the conclusions were based on cross-sectional statistical analysis. Possibly, invariant MAIT and iNKT cells partly confounded zero-insertion analyses.

These data were also reused for a study on yellow fever vaccine responses in identical twins.

The chain combines TRBV7-3 with TRBJ2-1; TRBD1 agrees at 10 bases. Sample: PBMCs. This TCR derives from a woman younger than 35 in good health. The CDR3 sequence: CASSSRTGGRNNEQFF. The CDR3 nucleotides are TGTGCCAGCAGTTCCCGGACAGGGGGGAGAAACAATGAGCAGTTCTTC.